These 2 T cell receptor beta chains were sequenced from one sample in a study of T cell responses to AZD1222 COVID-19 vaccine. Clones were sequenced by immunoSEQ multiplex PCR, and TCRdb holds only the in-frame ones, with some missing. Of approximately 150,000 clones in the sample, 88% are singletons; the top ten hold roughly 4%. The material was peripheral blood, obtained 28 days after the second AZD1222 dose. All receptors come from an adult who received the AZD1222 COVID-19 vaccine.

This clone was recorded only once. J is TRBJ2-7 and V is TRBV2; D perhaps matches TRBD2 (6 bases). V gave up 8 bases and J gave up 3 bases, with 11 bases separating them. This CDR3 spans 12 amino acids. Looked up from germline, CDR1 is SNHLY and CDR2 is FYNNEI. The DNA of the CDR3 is TGTGCCAGCTGCCGGGACTTCTACGAGCAGTACTTC. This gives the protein CASCRDFYEQYF.

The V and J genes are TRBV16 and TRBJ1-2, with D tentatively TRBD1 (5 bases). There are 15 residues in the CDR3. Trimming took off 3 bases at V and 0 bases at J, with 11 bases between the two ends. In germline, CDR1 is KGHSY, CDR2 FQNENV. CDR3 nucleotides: TGTGCCAGCAGCCAGGGACCGCTAGCTAACTATGGCTACACCTTC. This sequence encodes CASSQGPLANYGYTF.